The 8 T cell receptor beta chains listed next were all sequenced from one sample in a study of cytotoxic CD8 clonotypes in ibrutinib-treated CLL. Sequencing was performed with immunoSEQ multiplex PCR; in TCRdb, only in-frame clones are kept and a portion is missing. This sample carries a few hundred thousand clones, 70% of them seen once, and the ten largest clones take approximately 15%. The specimen was PBMCs, collected after 24 months of ibrutinib treatment. The receptors were gathered from a human donor with chronic lymphocytic leukemia.

This chain links TRBV5-1 with TRBJ2-7; D could derive from TRBD1 or TRBD2 (5 bases each). This CDR3 contains 14 residues. Germline CDR1 SGHRS, CDR2 YFSETQ. Trimming removed 2 bases from V and 1 base from J, with 10 bases in between. The DNA for the CDR3 is TGCGCCAGCAGCTTCAATGGGGGTTCCTACGAGCAGTACTTC. Protein product: CASSFNGGSYEQYF.

The chain combines TRBV27 with TRBJ2-7; 11 positions match TRBD2. Germline-derived CDR1 and CDR2 are MNHEY and SMNVEV (reference sequence). V lost 5 bases and J lost 0; bases outside the gene matches: 3. The CDR3 runs to 15 residues. The CDR3 sequence is CASSPGTSGSYEQYF. DNA of the CDR3: TGTGCCAGCAGTCCAGGGACTAGCGGCTCCTACGAGCAGTACTTC.

The genes are TRBV14 and TRBJ2-7, with TRBD1 identical over 8 bases. CDR3 size: 15 residues. Per germline, CDR1 SGHDN and CDR2 FVKESK. V lost 0 bases to trimming and J lost 5 bases; unmatched junction nucleotides: 6. CDR3 in amino acids: CASSQDWTGSHEQYF. The DNA for the CDR3 is TGTGCCAGCAGCCAAGATTGGACAGGGAGTCACGAGCAGTACTTC.

The chain is built from TRBV14 and TRBJ1-1, with D uncertain. With 3 bases removed from V and 8 bases from J, the gap between germline ends came to 19 bases. The CDR3 is 15 residues long. Germline loops: CDR1 SGHDN, CDR2 FVKESK. The DNA for the CDR3 is TGTGCCAGCAGCCAGGCTTTTGGGGTGGTTCAGGAAGCTTTCTTT. This codes for CASSQAFGVVQEAFF.

This clone has only a few counts. This chain uses TRBV7-9 with TRBJ1-1; perhaps TRBD1 as D (6 bases). The CDR3 length is 15 residues. Germline CDR1 and CDR2: SEHNR and FQNEAQ (reference sequence). V was trimmed by 4 bases and J by 1 base, leaving 13 bases between them. The CDR3 protein is CASSSRRGANTEAFF. CDR3 nucleotides: TGTGCCAGCAGCTCCCGGAGGGGGGCGAACACTGAAGCTTTCTTT.

The chain recombines TRBV1 with TRBJ1-1. TRBV1 is a known pseudogene. CDR3 length equals 15 residues. CDR3 in DNA: TGCACCAGCAGCCAAGTTACCCCTCTGAACACTGAAGCTTTCTTT. Translated: CTSSQVTPLNTEAFF.

The CDR3 DNA is TGTGCCAGCAGCTTAGTAGGAGTTCTAGCGGGAGGGCGATCCTACGAGCAGTACTTC. Translated: CASSLVGVLAGGRSYEQYF. The rearrangement uses TRBV7-3 and TRBJ2-7; TRBD2 matches at 12 bases. J lost 1 base, V lost 2 bases, and 12 bases had no gene match. Germline V CDR1 and CDR2: SGHTA, FQGTGA. The CDR3 contains 19 residues.

The chain joins TRBV10-2 to TRBJ1-5; no clear D. CDR3 size: 14 residues. The germline V gene has CDR1 WSHSY and CDR2 SAAADI. The ends were cut back, 5 bases at V and 1 base at J, with 9 bases in the middle. This chain's CDR3 is CASSRLGSNQPQHF. Here the CDR3 DNA reads TGCGCCAGCAGTCGACTGGGGAGCAATCAGCCCCAGCATTTT.